Presented here are 4 T cell receptor beta chains from one specimen sequenced in a study of T cell responses to AZD1222 COVID-19 vaccine. Clones were read by immunoSEQ multiplex PCR, and TCRdb kept only the in-frame ones, dropping some. The sample includes 160,000 or so clones, approximately 90% of them seen just once. The specimen comprised peripheral blood, sampled on day 0 of AZD1222 vaccination. These receptors came from an adult in good health.

The V call is TRBV9, the J call TRBJ1-2; D is unclear. Germline V gene sequence: CDR1 SGDLS, CDR2 YYNGEE. The CDR3 loop spans 12 amino acids. With 1 base removed from V and 2 bases from J, the gap between germline ends came to 3 bases. The CDR3 here is CASSVQNYGYTF. The CDR3 DNA follows: TGTGCCAGCAGCGTACAGAACTATGGCTACACCTTC.

V is TRBV28 and J is TRBJ2-3, with D unresolved. With 4 bases removed from V and 2 bases from J, the gap between germline ends came to 7 bases. Per the germline V gene, CDR1 is MDHEN and CDR2 is SYDVKM. This CDR3 spans 13 amino acids. CDR3 coding DNA: TGTGCCAGCAGTTCCGCCACCACAGATACGCAGTATTTT. Amino acids: CASSSATTDTQYF. Full variable domain (outside the CDR3, taken from reference TRBV28 and TRBJ2-3): DVKVTQSSRYLVKRTGEKVFLECVQDMDHENMFWYRQDPGLGLRLIYFSYDVKMKEKGDIPEGYSVSREKKERFSLILESASTNQTSMYLCASSSATTDTQYFGPGTRLTVL.

This rearrangement joins TRBV6-4 to TRBJ1-2; D may be TRBD1 (6 bases). CDR1 MRHNA and CDR2 SNTAGT come from the germline V gene. The V and J ends lost 5 bases and 7 bases respectively, with 14 bases between them. The CDR3 length is 13 residues. DNA for the CDR3: TGTGCCAGCAGTCCATCCACAGGGATTGGCTACACCTTC. Its protein is CASSPSTGIGYTF.

CDR3 sequence: CASTLRDQGSGYTF. The CDR3, as DNA: TGTGCCAGCACCCTCCGGGATCAGGGGAGTGGCTACACCTTC. This chain connects TRBV6-5 to TRBJ1-2, with D possibly being TRBD1 (6 bases). The CDR3 length is 14 residues. CDR1 is MNHEY and CDR2 is SVGAGI in the germline V gene. Trimming removed 7 bases from V and 7 bases from J, with 19 bases in between.